This TCR beta chain was recorded in a study of CXCR3-negative and CXCR3-positive naive CD8 T cells. The wider study: Around 140 million TRB reads were obtained overall (about 1.5 +/- 0.3 million per library). Study-level findings and limits: Comparison of naive cells showed more hydrophobic TRB CDR3s in CXCR3-positive than in CXCR3-negative naive cells.

Naive CD8+ T cells were CD45RO-CCR7+CD27+CD95-. With UMI labels, 5' RACE was used to prepare the TRB cDNA libraries. TCRdb re-called the 5' RACE reads, yielding one record per CDR3 amino acid sequence without DNA. Its table lists about 92,000 distinct CDR3 sequences. The CDR3 covers 18 residues. The germline gives CDR1 LGHNA, CDR2 YNFKEQ. Comment on this clonotype: Antigen specificity is unknown.

The source material was naive CXCR3- CD8+ T cells from blood. Subset in this sample: CD45RO-CCR7+CD27+CD95- naive CD8+ T cells lacking CXCR3 (TNR3-). The chain has TRBV4-2 and TRBJ2-1; TCRdb gives TRBD2 as the D gene, but with no DNA this cannot be confirmed. The TCR comes from a human donor in good health. Some clones in this sample may be carry-over from other donors' samples. CDR3 sequence reads: CASSQDLSLAVSYNEQFF.